This T cell receptor (beta chain) was sequenced in a study of human T cells and chemical hapten exposure. Study-level background: Per-sample TCR yield variability stemmed mainly from small pooled library volume differences.

Overall study findings and caveats: TCRs exceeding 1 in 1000 frequency stayed unchanged with DPC sensitization.

The CDR3 spans 16 residues. The V end lost 5 bases, the J end lost 2 bases, and 19 bases lay between the germline ends. Germline V gene data show CDR1 as SEHNR and CDR2 as FQNEAQ (reference sequence). Single cDNA molecules in the library carried unique molecular identifiers attached during preparation. Source study methods: Sampled TCR counts reached a median of roughly 100,000 per sample, with values ranging from 23,224 to 690,600. One entry per CDR3 protein, called by TCRdb with MiXCR from the RACE reads. For this entry, the V and J calls and clone size follow TCRdb and not the study's own pipeline. The sample holds approximately 97,000 distinct CDR3 sequences, around 9% seen once. The time point: healthy volunteer bleed at 2 weeks. Researchers extracted total RNA from unfractionated whole blood. This clonotype was detected only a few times. Its specificity is unknown.

V and J are TRBV7-9 and TRBJ2-7; a weak D match, TRBD1 (5 bases). The sequenced sample was whole blood. This clonotype was sampled from a female donor in good health. Some clones in this sample may be carry-over from other donors' samples. The CDR3 spells CASSPTSKTATYEQYF. The CDR3, as DNA: TGTGCCAGCAGCCCGACCTCCAAGACAGCAACCTACGAGCAGTACTTC.